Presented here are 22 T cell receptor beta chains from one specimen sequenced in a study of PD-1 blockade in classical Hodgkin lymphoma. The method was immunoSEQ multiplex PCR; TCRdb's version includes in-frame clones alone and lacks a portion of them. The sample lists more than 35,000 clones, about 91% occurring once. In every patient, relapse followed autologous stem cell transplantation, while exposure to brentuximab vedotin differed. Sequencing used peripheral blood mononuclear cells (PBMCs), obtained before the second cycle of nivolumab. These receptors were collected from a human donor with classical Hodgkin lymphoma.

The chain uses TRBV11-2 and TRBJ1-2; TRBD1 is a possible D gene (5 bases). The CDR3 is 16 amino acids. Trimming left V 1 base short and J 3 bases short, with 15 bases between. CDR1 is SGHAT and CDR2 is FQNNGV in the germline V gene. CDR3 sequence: CASSLVPGGWDYGYTF. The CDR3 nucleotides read TGTGCCAGCAGCTTAGTTCCGGGGGGTTGGGACTATGGCTACACCTTC.

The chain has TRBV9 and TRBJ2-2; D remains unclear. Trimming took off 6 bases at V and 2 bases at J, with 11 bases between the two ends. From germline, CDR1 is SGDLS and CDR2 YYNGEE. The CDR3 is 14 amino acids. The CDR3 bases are TGTGCCAGCAACATTCTGGGTAACACCGGGGAGCTGTTTTTT. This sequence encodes CASNILGNTGELFF.

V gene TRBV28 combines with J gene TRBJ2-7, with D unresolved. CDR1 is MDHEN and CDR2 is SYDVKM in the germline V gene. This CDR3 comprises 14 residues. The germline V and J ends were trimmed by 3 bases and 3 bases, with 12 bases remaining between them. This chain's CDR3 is CASSFSGHDYEQYF. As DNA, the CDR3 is TGTGCCAGCAGTTTCTCCGGGCATGACTACGAGCAGTACTTC.

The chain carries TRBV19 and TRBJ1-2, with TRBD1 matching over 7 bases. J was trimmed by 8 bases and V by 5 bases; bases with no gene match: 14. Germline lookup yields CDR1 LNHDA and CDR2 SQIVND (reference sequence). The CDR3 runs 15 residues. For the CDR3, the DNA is TGTGCCAGTAGTTCAGAGACAGGGAGACAATTAGGCTACACCTTC. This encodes CASSSETGRQLGYTF.

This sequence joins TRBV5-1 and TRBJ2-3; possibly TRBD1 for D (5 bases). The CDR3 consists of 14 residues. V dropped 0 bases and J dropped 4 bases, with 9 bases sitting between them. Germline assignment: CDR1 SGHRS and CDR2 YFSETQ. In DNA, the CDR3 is TGCGCCAGCAGCTTGGCGCAGGGCTCAGATACGCAGTATTTT. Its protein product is CASSLAQGSDTQYF.

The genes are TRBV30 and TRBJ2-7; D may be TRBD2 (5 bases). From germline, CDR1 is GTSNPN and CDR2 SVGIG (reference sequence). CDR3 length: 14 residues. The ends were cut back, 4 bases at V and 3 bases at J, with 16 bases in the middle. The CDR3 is CAWNFGLRVYEQYF. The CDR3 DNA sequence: TGTGCCTGGAACTTTGGCCTGAGGGTCTACGAGCAGTACTTC.

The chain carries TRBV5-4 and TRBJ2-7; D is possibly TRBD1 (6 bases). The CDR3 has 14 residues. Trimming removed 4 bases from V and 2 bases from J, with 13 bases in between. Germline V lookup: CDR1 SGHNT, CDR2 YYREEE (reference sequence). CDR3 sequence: CASSRLTGTYEQYF. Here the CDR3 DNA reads TGTGCCAGCAGCAGACTGACAGGAACCTACGAGCAGTACTTC.

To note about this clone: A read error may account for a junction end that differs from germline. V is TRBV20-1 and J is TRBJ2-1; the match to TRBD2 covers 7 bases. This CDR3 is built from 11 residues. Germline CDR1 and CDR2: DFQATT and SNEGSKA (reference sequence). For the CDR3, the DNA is TGCAGTGCTAGCACCCCGGGACTACGTGTCTTC. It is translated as CSASTPGLRVF.

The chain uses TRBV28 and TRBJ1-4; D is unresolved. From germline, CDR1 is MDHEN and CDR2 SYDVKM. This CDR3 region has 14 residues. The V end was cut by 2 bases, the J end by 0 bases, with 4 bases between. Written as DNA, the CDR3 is TGTGCCAGCAGTTTAGAGCCAACTAATGAAAAACTGTTTTTT. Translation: CASSLEPTNEKLFF.

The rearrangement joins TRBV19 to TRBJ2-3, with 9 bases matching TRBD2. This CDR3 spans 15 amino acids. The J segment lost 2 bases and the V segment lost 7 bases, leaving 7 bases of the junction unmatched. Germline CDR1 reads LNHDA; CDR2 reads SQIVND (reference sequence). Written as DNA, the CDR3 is TGTGCCAGTACACCCCTAGCGGGGCCCACAGATACGCAGTATTTT. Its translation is CASTPLAGPTDTQYF.

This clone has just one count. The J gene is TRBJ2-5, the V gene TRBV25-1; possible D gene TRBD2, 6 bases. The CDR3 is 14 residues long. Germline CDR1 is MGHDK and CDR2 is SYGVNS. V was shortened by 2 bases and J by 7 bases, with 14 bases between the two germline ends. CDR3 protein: CASSEIPGAGTQYF. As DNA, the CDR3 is TGTGCCAGCAGTGAAATCCCGGGAGCTGGGACCCAGTACTTC.

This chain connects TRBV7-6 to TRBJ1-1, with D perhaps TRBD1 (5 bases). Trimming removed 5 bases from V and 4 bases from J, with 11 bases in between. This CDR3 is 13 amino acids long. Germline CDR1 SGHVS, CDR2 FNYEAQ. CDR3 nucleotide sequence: TGTGCCAGCAGCCAGGGACGGTCCACTGAAGCTTTCTTT. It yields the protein CASSQGRSTEAFF.

CDR3 residues: CASTGTGDGTQYF. The DNA for the CDR3 is TGTGCCAGCACAGGGACCGGTGATGGGACCCAGTACTTC. This sequence joins TRBV2 and TRBJ2-5; D might be TRBD1 or TRBD2, each matching 5 bases. This CDR3 comprises 13 residues. Germline V gives CDR1 SNHLY, CDR2 FYNNEI. V lost 7 bases to trimming and J lost 7 bases, with 16 bases between them.

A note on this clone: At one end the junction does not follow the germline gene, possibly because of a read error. CDR3 in amino acids: CASSFRGGTEAFF. The DNA of the CDR3 is TGTGCTAGCAGCTTCAGGGGGGGCACTGAAGCTTTCTTT. The chain combines TRBV7-7 with TRBJ1-1, with TRBD1 identical over 7 bases. CDR3 length equals 13 residues. From germline, CDR1 is SSHAT and CDR2 FNYEAQ (reference sequence).

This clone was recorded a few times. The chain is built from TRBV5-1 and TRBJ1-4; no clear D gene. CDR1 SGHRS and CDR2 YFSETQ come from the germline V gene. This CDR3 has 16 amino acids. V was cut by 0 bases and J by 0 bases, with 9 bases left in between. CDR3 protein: CASSLVPASTNEKLFF. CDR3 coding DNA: TGCGCCAGCAGCTTGGTCCCTGCTTCAACTAATGAAAAACTGTTTTTT.

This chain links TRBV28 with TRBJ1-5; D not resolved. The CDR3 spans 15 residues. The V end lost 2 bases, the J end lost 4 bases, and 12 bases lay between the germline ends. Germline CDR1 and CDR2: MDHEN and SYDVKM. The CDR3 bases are TGTGCCAGCAGTTTAGGGTTCTCTATGAATCAGCCCCAGCATTTT. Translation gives CASSLGFSMNQPQHF. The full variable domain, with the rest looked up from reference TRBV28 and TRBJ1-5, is DVKVTQSSRYLVKRTGEKVFLECVQDMDHENMFWYRQDPGLGLRLIYFSYDVKMKEKGDIPEGYSVSREKKERFSLILESASTNQTSMYLCASSLGFSMNQPQHFGDGTRLSIL.

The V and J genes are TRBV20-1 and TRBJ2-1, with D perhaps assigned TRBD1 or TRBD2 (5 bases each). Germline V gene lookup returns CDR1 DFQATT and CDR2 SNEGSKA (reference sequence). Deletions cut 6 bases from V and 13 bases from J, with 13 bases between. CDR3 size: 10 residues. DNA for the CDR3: TGCAGTGCCTACCCGGGACCCCAGTTCTTC. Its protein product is CSAYPGPQFF.

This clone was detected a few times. For the CDR3, the DNA is TGTGCCAGCGGCCTTAACACTGAAGCTTTCTTT. Its translation is CASGLNTEAFF. V and J are TRBV28 and TRBJ1-1; D not certain. Germline V gene lookup returns CDR1 MDHEN and CDR2 SYDVKM. With 8 bases removed from V and 2 bases from J, the gap between germline ends came to 6 bases. The CDR3 extends over 11 amino acids.

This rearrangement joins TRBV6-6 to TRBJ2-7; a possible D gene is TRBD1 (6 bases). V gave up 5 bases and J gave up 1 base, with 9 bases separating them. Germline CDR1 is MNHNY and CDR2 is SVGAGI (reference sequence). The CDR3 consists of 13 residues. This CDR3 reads CASSNRDSYEQYF. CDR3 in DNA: TGTGCCAGCAGTAACAGGGATTCCTACGAGCAGTACTTC.

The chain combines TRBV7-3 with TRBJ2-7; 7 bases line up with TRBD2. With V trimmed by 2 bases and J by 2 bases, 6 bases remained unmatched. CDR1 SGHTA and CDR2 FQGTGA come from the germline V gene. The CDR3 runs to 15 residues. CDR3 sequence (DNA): TGTGCCAGCAGCTTATCTAGCGGCCTTCCCTACGAGCAGTACTTC. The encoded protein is CASSLSSGLPYEQYF.

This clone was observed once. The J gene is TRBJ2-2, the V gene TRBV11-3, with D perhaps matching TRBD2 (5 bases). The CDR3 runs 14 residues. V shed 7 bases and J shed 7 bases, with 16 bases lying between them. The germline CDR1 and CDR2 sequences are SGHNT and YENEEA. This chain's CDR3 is CASNSGVGVGELFF. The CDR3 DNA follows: TGTGCCAGCAACTCCGGGGTTGGCGTCGGGGAGCTGTTTTTT.

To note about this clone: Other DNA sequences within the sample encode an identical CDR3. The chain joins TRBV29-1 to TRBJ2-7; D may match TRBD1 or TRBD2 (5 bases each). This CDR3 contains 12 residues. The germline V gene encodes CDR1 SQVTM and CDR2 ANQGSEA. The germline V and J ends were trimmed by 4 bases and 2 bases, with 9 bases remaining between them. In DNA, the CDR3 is TGCAGCGTTGTGAGGGACGCCTACGAGCAGTACTTC. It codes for CSVVRDAYEQYF.